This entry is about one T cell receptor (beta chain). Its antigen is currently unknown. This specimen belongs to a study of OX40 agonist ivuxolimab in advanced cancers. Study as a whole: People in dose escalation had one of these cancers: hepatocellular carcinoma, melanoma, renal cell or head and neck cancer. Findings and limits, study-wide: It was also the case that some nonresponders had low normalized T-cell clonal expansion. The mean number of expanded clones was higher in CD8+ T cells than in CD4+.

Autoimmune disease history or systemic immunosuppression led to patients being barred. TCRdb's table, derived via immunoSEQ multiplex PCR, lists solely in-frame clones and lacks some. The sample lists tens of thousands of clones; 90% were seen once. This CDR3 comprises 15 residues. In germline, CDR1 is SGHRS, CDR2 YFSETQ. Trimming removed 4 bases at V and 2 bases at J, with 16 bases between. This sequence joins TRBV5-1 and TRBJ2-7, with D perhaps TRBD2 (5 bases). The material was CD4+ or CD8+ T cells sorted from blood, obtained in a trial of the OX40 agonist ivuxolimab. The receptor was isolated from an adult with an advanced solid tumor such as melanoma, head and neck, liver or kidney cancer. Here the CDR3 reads CASSDREPRPYEQYF. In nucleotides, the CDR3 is TGCGCCAGCAGCGATAGGGAGCCCCGGCCCTACGAGCAGTACTTC.